The clone carrying this T cell receptor (beta chain) has only one observation. Germline V CDR1 and CDR2: SGDLS, YYNGEE. With V trimmed by 2 bases and J by 2 bases, 2 bases remained unmatched. This CDR3 contains 15 residues. This sample is part of a study of blood T cell repertoires in COVID-19. On the study more broadly: The United States, Italy and Spain provided the acute and convalescent COVID-19 samples.

TCRdb keeps only in-frame clones here, not all; method: immunoSEQ multiplex PCR. Of fewer than 200,000 clones listed, around 80% are singletons. Sequencing was performed on peripheral blood. The chain joins TRBV9 to TRBJ2-1; 9 bases fit TRBD2. The origin of this receptor is an older woman with COVID-19, enrolled during active disease. The CDR3 coding sequence is TGTGCCAGCAGCGTTCTAGCGGGGACCTACAATGAGCAGTTCTTC. This translates into CASSVLAGTYNEQFF.